This T cell receptor beta chain emerged from a study of glioma-infiltrating T cells after dendritic cell vaccination. Time point indicated: after dendritic cell vaccination, including at tumor progression/relapse. The data were produced by immunoSEQ multiplex PCR, yet TCRdb's version contains in-frame clones alone and is incomplete. The table has fewer than 70,000 clones, over 65% seen once. Germline CDR1 and CDR2: SGHDT and YYEEEE. This CDR3 is 14 amino acids long. V lost 8 bases and J lost 4; bases outside the gene matches: 4. Material: blood, obtained after dendritic cell vaccination. The V and J genes are TRBV5-6 and TRBJ2-3, with TRBD2 identical over 13 bases. This receptor was identified in a human donor with glioblastoma. The CDR3 DNA is TGTGCCAGTCGGACTAGCGGGGGCTCAGATACGCAGTATTTT. Protein sequence: CASRTSGGSDTQYF. Complete variable domain (other parts from reference TRBV5-6 and TRBJ2-3): DAGVTQSPTHLIKTRGQQVTLRCSPKSGHDTVSWYQQALGQGPQFIFQYYEEEERQRGNFPDRFSGHQFPNYSSELNVNALLLGDSALYLCASRTSGGSDTQYFGPGTRLTVL.